A single sample gave rise to the 3 T cell receptor beta chains below, sequenced in a study of T cell repertoires in cytomegalovirus infection (dated by TCRdb to the late 2010s). Reads for this sample came from an Illumina HiSeq 1500. The public reads were reanalyzed by TCRdb: fastp trimming at Q25, MiXCR alignment, in-frame beta chains only. A single entry per CDR3 protein holds the most common genes and DNA from its merged rows. A total of approximately 100,000 distinct CDR3 sequences appear in this sample, about a quarter of them only once. The top ten clones comprise roughly two fifths of the sample. Material for sequencing was CD8+ T cells from PBMCs. All receptors derive from a human donor in good health (CMV status not recorded). Some clones in this sample may be carry-over from other donors' samples.

This clonotype was picked up a small number of times. The chain joins TRBV20-1 to TRBJ1-2, with D hard to call. With 5 bases removed from V and 0 bases from J, the gap between germline ends came to 10 bases. Germline-derived CDR1 and CDR2 are DFQATT and SNEGSKA (reference sequence). The CDR3 extends over 13 amino acids. CDR3 DNA sequence: TGCAGTGCTCCACTCGGAGCTAACTATGGCTACACCTTC. This encodes CSAPLGANYGYTF.

In this sample, this clonotype turned up a few times. The rearrangement links TRBV2 to TRBJ1-5; 9 nucleotides align to TRBD1. Germline lookup yields CDR1 SNHLY and CDR2 FYNNEI. V trimming: 4 bases; J trimming: 5 bases; junction bases outside the gene matches: 3. The CDR3 has 14 amino acids. This CDR3 reads CASSGGQGHQPQHF. The CDR3 nucleotides read TGTGCCAGCAGTGGGGGACAGGGCCATCAGCCCCAGCATTTT.

The gene calls are TRBV6-2 or TRBV6-3 and TRBJ1-5; a weak D match, TRBD1 (6 bases). V lost 2 bases and J 6 bases, leaving 11 bases between the germline ends. This CDR3 comprises 14 residues. Germline-derived CDR1 and CDR2 are MNHEY and SVGEGT. CDR3 sequence reads: CASSYGQRRQPQHF. The CDR3 DNA sequence: TGTGCCAGCAGTTACGGACAGCGGCGTCAGCCCCAGCATTTT.